These 29 T cell receptor beta chains originate from one sample sequenced in a study of T cells in Graves' hyperthyroidism and ophthalmopathy. Researchers amplified the TCR beta CDR3 regions from RNA transcripts. Initially, a first-round RT-PCR of the TCR CDR3 employed the HTBI primer set. Via MiXCR, TCRdb re-called the multiplex PCR reads, giving one row per CDR3 protein. The profile covers around 340,000 distinct CDR3 sequences, with roughly 23% appearing a single time and around half taken by the ten largest. Material: blood. The receptor set was obtained from a woman between 45 and 60 years old with Graves' hyperthyroidism.

This clonotype was detected many times. The chain recombines TRBV29-1 with TRBJ2-7; 8 nucleotides line up with TRBD1. Germline values: CDR1 SQVTM, CDR2 ANQGSEA. The V segment lost 5 bases and the J segment 7 bases; nucleotides outside the gene matches: 13. There are 14 residues in the CDR3. In DNA, the CDR3 is TGCAGCGTTACGAGGCGACAGGGGTCGGAGGAGCAGTACTTC. Its translation: CSVTRRQGSEEQYF.

In this sample, this clonotype turned up a few times. The chain joins TRBV5-1 to TRBJ2-7; possible D gene TRBD2, 5 bases. V shed 6 bases and J shed 1 base, with 17 bases lying between them. Germline CDR1 reads SGHRS; CDR2 reads YFSETQ. The length of the CDR3 is 15 residues. As DNA, the CDR3 is TGCGCCAGCACCGACCTTGGCGGGTCTTCCTACGAGCAGTACTTC. The encoded protein is CASTDLGGSSYEQYF.

As for this clonotype: This clone may be a read error of a much larger clone one base away. V usage is TRBV20-1 and J usage is TRBJ1-1, with a possible D match to TRBD1 (5 bases). CDR3 length: 13 residues. Trimming stripped 5 bases from V and 4 bases from J, with 14 bases between. Germline V gives CDR1 DFQATT, CDR2 SNEGSKA (reference sequence). In DNA form, the CDR3 reads TGCAGTGCTCGACAGCAAACGAGCACTGAAGCTTTCTTT. Amino acid sequence: CSARQQTSTEAFF.

The CDR3 protein is CASSESTSGAYEQYF. As DNA, the CDR3 is TGCGCCAGCAGTGAGTCTACTAGCGGGGCGTACGAGCAGTACTTC. V usage is TRBV10-1 and J usage is TRBJ2-7; 10 bases are a match to TRBD2. The germline V gene encodes CDR1 WNHNN and CDR2 SYGVQD (reference sequence). The V gene end was trimmed by 0 bases and the J gene end by 4 bases; junction bases not matched to a gene: 3. This CDR3 contains 15 residues.

This clonotype was seen ten or more times. The chain joins TRBV3-1 to TRBJ1-2; D remains unclear. This CDR3 is built from 15 residues. Looked up from germline, CDR1 is LGHDT and CDR2 is YNNKEL (reference sequence). Trimming took 5 bases from V and 4 from J, leaving 17 bases between them. The CDR3: CASSTRNSLVYGYTF. The CDR3 DNA is TGTGCCAGCAGCACAAGGAACAGTTTAGTCTATGGCTACACCTTC.

At least ten counts were recorded for this clonotype. This chain links TRBV28 with TRBJ2-7; no firm D call. V shed 3 bases and J shed 4 bases, with 13 bases lying between them. Germline CDR1 reads MDHEN; CDR2 reads SYDVKM. The CDR3 is 14 amino acids. The chain's CDR3 is CASSFVGSLYEQYF. Here the CDR3 DNA reads TGTGCCAGCAGTTTTGTAGGTAGCTTGTACGAGCAGTACTTC.

This clonotype was detected many times. This sequence joins TRBV28 and TRBJ1-6; D remains unclear. CDR1 MDHEN and CDR2 SYDVKM come from the germline V gene. The CDR3 is 17 residues long. The V gene lost 3 bases and the J gene lost 0 bases, with 12 bases spanning the gap. CDR3 loop: CASSFGDPFSYNSPLHF. DNA for the CDR3: TGTGCCAGCAGTTTCGGTGATCCATTCTCCTATAATTCACCCCTCCACTTT.

There are a few counts of this clonotype. This chain joins TRBV12-3 or TRBV12-4 and TRBJ1-6; D gene uncertain. CDR3 length: 13 residues. The V end lost 5 bases, the J end lost 8 bases, and 10 bases lay between the germline ends. CDR3 region: CASSPSRDSPLHF. In DNA, the CDR3 is TGTGCCAGCAGTCCGTCGAGGGATTCACCCCTCCACTTT.

This clonotype was counted ten times or more. The V gene is TRBV5-4, the J gene TRBJ1-1; D perhaps matches TRBD1 (6 bases). Between the trimmed V and J ends, which lost 4 bases and 3 bases, there was a span of 13 bases. This CDR3 is built from 14 residues. The germline V gene has CDR1 SGHNT and CDR2 YYREEE (reference sequence). This chain's CDR3 is CASSPDRSDTEAFF. The DNA for the CDR3 is TGTGCCAGCAGCCCTGACAGGTCGGACACTGAAGCTTTCTTT. The entire variable domain, with the rest obtained from reference TRBV5-4 and TRBJ1-1, is as follows: ETGVTQSPTHLIKTRGQQVTLRCSSQSGHNTVSWYQQALGQGPQFIFQYYREEENGRGNFPPRFSGLQFPNYSSELNVNALELDDSALYLCASSPDRSDTEAFFGQGTRLTVV.

This clonotype was seen many times. CDR3 sequence reads: CASSLGTSGSTDTQYF. As DNA, the CDR3 is TGTGCCAGCAGCTTAGGTACTAGCGGGAGCACAGATACGCAGTATTTT. J is TRBJ2-3 and V is TRBV11-3; 9 bases match TRBD2. The length of the CDR3 is 16 residues. CDR1 and CDR2 from the germline V gene are SGHNT and YENEEA. The trim removed 1 base at V and 0 bases at J, leaving 2 bases unmatched.

V and J are TRBV6-2 or TRBV6-3 and TRBJ1-4; 7 nucleotides align to TRBD1. V was clipped by 7 bases and J by 5 bases; unmatched bases: 7. This CDR3 is built from 14 residues. Germline V gives CDR1 MNHEY, CDR2 SVGEGT. CDR3: CASTSDRLNEKLFF. In DNA form, the CDR3 reads TGTGCCAGCACCTCGGACAGGTTAAATGAAAAACTGTTTTTT.

This chain uses TRBV12-5 with TRBJ2-3; 7 bases line up with TRBD2. Germline V gene data show CDR1 as LGHNT and CDR2 as FRNRAP. V lost 6 bases, J lost 3 bases, and 3 bases stayed unmatched. The CDR3 loop spans 13 amino acids. The DNA of the CDR3 is TGTGCTAGTGGCCTGGGGGGGACAGATACGCAGTATTTT. Its protein product is CASGLGGTDTQYF.

This clonotype appeared many times. CDR3 coding DNA: TGCAGTGCTAGAGATGCGGGGTTTAAGTCGAATGAGCAGTTCTTC. Translated, it gives CSARDAGFKSNEQFF. This chain links TRBV20-1 with TRBJ2-1; tentatively, D is TRBD2 (6 bases). The length of the CDR3 is 15 residues. The V and J ends lost 0 bases and 7 bases respectively, with 16 bases between them. The germline CDR1 and CDR2 sequences are DFQATT and SNEGSKA (reference sequence).

This clonotype was seen many times. The chain's CDR3 is CASSPRDRGSPQYF. CDR3 DNA: TGTGCCAGCAGTCCCCGGGACAGGGGTTCCCCGCAGTACTTC. The J gene is TRBJ2-7, the V gene TRBV28; 10 bases match TRBD1. The germline gives CDR1 MDHEN, CDR2 SYDVKM. The CDR3 covers 14 residues. V dropped 5 bases and J dropped 9; count of bases not matched to a gene: 10.

Many counts were recorded for this clonotype. The chain uses TRBV7-9 and TRBJ2-2; D may be TRBD2 (5 bases). Trimming pared 1 base from V and 4 bases from J, leaving 13 bases between. The CDR3 is 16 amino acids. Germline loops: CDR1 SEHNR, CDR2 FQNEAQ (reference sequence). The CDR3 nucleotides are TGTGCCAGCAGCTTAGTCCGTGGCGGAGGCACCGGGGAGCTGTTTTTT. Encoded protein: CASSLVRGGGTGELFF.

Note on this clonotype: A much larger clone differs from this one at a single base, so this may be a read error. The chain joins TRBV2 to TRBJ1-4, with D maybe TRBD1 (5 bases). Per germline, CDR1 SNHLY and CDR2 FYNNEI. This CDR3 is 15 amino acids long. CDR3 nucleotides: TGTGCCAGCAGTGAGGCTCGGACAAGTTGGGAAAAACTGTCTTTT. Translation gives CASSEARTSWEKLSF.

This clonotype has ten or more counts. Here the CDR3 reads CASSTRLAGANEQYF. CDR3 nucleotide sequence: TGTGCCAGCAGCACCCGACTAGCGGGAGCCAACGAGCAGTACTTC. V usage is TRBV28 and J usage is TRBJ2-7; 12 nucleotides line up with TRBD2. Germline V gene data show CDR1 as MDHEN and CDR2 as SYDVKM. Trimming removed 6 bases from V and 5 bases from J; junction bases left unmatched: 8. CDR3 length: 15 residues.

A remark on this clonotype: This clone may be a read error of a much larger clone one base away. The J gene is TRBJ2-1, the V gene TRBV24-1; 9 nucleotides line up with TRBD1. Germline loops: CDR1 KGHDR, CDR2 SFDVKD. CDR3 length equals 19 residues. J was trimmed by 0 bases and V by 0 bases; bases with no gene match: 8. The CDR3 spells CATSDLPVSGQGSYNEQFF. Written as DNA, the CDR3 is TGTGCCACCAGTGATTTGCCGGTTTCGGGACAGGGCTCCTACAATGAGCAGTTCTTC.

The chain combines TRBV20-1 with TRBJ1-6, with 9 bases that match TRBD1. The germline V gene encodes CDR1 DFQATT and CDR2 SNEGSKA (reference sequence). The junction had 6 bases not matched to a gene; V was cut back by 3 bases and J by 6 bases. The CDR3 has 15 residues. The CDR3 spells CSASRNRGLNSPLHF. DNA for the CDR3: TGCAGTGCTAGCCGTAACAGGGGGCTTAATTCACCCCTCCACTTT.

A remark on this clonotype: This may be a read error: a much more frequent sequence differs by one nucleotide. The chain is built from TRBV18 and TRBJ2-1, with 10 positions matching TRBD2. The CDR3 is 17 amino acids. Germline loops: CDR1 KGHSH, CDR2 LQKENI. In DNA, the CDR3 is TGTGCCAGCTCACCACCGAAACTAGCGGGACAAATTTATGAGCGGTTCTTC. It codes for CASSPPKLAGQIYERFF.

The CDR3 reads CASSWGRGSVNEQYF. CDR3 nucleotide sequence: TGTGCCAGCAGCTGGGGACGCGGGAGTGTAAACGAGCAGTACTTC. The V call is TRBV11-2, the J call TRBJ2-7; TRBD2 agrees at 7 bases. Germline V gene sequence: CDR1 SGHAT, CDR2 FQNNGV. This CDR3 spans 15 amino acids. Trimming cost V 4 bases and J 5 bases; bases outside gene matches: 11.

The chain links TRBV30 to TRBJ1-2; TRBD1 aligns across 11 bases. The CDR3 extends over 17 amino acids. With 0 bases clipped from V and 3 bases from J, the junction kept 9 bases outside the gene matches. The germline V gene has CDR1 GTSNPN and CDR2 SVGIG (reference sequence). CDR3 DNA: TGTGCCTGGAGTGTACGGGGACCGGGACAGGGGGACTATGGCTACACCTTC. Amino acid sequence: CAWSVRGPGQGDYGYTF.

This clonotype was detected a few times. The rearrangement links TRBV24-1 to TRBJ2-1; D tentatively reads TRBD1 or TRBD2 (5 bases each). The CDR3 loop spans 15 amino acids. Trimming stripped 3 bases from V and 7 bases from J, with 15 bases between. Germline V gene data show CDR1 as KGHDR and CDR2 as SFDVKD. This chain's CDR3 is CATSDAGTTRNEQFF. The DNA for the CDR3 is TGTGCCACCAGTGATGCAGGGACGACTCGTAATGAGCAGTTCTTC.

The rearrangement joins TRBV6-1 to TRBJ2-3; TRBD1 matches at 7 bases. This CDR3 is 14 amino acids long. The V gene's germline CDR1 is MNHNS and CDR2 SASEGT. The V and J ends lost 3 bases and 4 bases, in that order; junction bases with no gene match: 4. This CDR3 is CASSETGFADTQYF. The CDR3 DNA is TGTGCCAGCAGTGAGACAGGGTTTGCAGATACGCAGTATTTT.

The J gene is TRBJ2-7, the V gene TRBV5-1, with D hard to call. The CDR3 totals 14 residues. Germline V lookup: CDR1 SGHRS, CDR2 YFSETQ. Deletions cut 4 bases from V and 5 bases from J, with 16 bases between. Written as DNA, the CDR3 is TGCGCCAGCAGCCTAACCACACAAGGCCACGAGCAGTACTTC. Its protein product is CASSLTTQGHEQYF.

In its sample, this clonotype was seen many times. The chain is built from TRBV7-8 and TRBJ2-3; 16 bases are a match to TRBD2. Germline V CDR1 and CDR2: SGHVS, FQNEAQ. The CDR3 covers 17 residues. V lost 6 bases to trimming and J lost 2 bases; unmatched junction nucleotides: 5. CDR3 coding DNA: TGTGCCAGCAGGGGGACTAGCGGGAGGGGAGACACAGATACGCAGTATTTT. As protein: CASRGTSGRGDTDTQYF.

This clonotype was picked up a small number of times. This rearrangement joins TRBV9 to TRBJ2-1; 9 bases are shared with TRBD2. The CDR3 covers 15 residues. V dropped 4 bases and J dropped 6; count of bases not matched to a gene: 8. Per the germline V gene, CDR1 is SGDLS and CDR2 is YYNGEE. CDR3 sequence reads: CASSPQREAGNEQFF. DNA for the CDR3: TGTGCCAGCAGCCCCCAGCGGGAGGCAGGCAATGAGCAGTTCTTC.

In its sample, this clonotype was seen a few times. The rearrangement links TRBV14 to TRBJ1-2; tentatively, D is TRBD1 (6 bases). V was pared by 4 bases and J by 5 bases, with 11 bases between. CDR1 is SGHDN, CDR2 FVKESK, per germline. This CDR3 spans 13 amino acids. CDR3 loop: CASSPYQGYGYTF. The CDR3, as DNA: TGTGCCAGCAGCCCTTATCAGGGGTATGGCTACACCTTC.

This clonotype was detected a few times. The genes are TRBV11-3 and TRBJ1-5; a weak D match, TRBD1 (5 bases). Germline V gene data show CDR1 as SGHNT and CDR2 as YENEEA. V shed 0 bases and J shed 0 bases, with 9 bases lying between them. This CDR3 region has 16 residues. The CDR3 DNA reads TGTGCCAGCAGCTTAGATGGACACAGTAGCAATCAGCCCCAGCATTTT. Its protein is CASSLDGHSSNQPQHF.